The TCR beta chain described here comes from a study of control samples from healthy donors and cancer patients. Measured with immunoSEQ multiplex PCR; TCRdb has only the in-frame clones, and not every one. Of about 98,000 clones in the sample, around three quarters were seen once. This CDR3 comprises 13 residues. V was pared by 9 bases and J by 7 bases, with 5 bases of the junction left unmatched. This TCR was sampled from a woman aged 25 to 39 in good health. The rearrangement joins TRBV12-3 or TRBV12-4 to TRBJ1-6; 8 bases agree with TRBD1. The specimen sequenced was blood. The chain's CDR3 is CASGTGLNSPLHF. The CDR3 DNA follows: TGTGCCAGTGGGACAGGACTAAATTCACCCCTCCACTTT.